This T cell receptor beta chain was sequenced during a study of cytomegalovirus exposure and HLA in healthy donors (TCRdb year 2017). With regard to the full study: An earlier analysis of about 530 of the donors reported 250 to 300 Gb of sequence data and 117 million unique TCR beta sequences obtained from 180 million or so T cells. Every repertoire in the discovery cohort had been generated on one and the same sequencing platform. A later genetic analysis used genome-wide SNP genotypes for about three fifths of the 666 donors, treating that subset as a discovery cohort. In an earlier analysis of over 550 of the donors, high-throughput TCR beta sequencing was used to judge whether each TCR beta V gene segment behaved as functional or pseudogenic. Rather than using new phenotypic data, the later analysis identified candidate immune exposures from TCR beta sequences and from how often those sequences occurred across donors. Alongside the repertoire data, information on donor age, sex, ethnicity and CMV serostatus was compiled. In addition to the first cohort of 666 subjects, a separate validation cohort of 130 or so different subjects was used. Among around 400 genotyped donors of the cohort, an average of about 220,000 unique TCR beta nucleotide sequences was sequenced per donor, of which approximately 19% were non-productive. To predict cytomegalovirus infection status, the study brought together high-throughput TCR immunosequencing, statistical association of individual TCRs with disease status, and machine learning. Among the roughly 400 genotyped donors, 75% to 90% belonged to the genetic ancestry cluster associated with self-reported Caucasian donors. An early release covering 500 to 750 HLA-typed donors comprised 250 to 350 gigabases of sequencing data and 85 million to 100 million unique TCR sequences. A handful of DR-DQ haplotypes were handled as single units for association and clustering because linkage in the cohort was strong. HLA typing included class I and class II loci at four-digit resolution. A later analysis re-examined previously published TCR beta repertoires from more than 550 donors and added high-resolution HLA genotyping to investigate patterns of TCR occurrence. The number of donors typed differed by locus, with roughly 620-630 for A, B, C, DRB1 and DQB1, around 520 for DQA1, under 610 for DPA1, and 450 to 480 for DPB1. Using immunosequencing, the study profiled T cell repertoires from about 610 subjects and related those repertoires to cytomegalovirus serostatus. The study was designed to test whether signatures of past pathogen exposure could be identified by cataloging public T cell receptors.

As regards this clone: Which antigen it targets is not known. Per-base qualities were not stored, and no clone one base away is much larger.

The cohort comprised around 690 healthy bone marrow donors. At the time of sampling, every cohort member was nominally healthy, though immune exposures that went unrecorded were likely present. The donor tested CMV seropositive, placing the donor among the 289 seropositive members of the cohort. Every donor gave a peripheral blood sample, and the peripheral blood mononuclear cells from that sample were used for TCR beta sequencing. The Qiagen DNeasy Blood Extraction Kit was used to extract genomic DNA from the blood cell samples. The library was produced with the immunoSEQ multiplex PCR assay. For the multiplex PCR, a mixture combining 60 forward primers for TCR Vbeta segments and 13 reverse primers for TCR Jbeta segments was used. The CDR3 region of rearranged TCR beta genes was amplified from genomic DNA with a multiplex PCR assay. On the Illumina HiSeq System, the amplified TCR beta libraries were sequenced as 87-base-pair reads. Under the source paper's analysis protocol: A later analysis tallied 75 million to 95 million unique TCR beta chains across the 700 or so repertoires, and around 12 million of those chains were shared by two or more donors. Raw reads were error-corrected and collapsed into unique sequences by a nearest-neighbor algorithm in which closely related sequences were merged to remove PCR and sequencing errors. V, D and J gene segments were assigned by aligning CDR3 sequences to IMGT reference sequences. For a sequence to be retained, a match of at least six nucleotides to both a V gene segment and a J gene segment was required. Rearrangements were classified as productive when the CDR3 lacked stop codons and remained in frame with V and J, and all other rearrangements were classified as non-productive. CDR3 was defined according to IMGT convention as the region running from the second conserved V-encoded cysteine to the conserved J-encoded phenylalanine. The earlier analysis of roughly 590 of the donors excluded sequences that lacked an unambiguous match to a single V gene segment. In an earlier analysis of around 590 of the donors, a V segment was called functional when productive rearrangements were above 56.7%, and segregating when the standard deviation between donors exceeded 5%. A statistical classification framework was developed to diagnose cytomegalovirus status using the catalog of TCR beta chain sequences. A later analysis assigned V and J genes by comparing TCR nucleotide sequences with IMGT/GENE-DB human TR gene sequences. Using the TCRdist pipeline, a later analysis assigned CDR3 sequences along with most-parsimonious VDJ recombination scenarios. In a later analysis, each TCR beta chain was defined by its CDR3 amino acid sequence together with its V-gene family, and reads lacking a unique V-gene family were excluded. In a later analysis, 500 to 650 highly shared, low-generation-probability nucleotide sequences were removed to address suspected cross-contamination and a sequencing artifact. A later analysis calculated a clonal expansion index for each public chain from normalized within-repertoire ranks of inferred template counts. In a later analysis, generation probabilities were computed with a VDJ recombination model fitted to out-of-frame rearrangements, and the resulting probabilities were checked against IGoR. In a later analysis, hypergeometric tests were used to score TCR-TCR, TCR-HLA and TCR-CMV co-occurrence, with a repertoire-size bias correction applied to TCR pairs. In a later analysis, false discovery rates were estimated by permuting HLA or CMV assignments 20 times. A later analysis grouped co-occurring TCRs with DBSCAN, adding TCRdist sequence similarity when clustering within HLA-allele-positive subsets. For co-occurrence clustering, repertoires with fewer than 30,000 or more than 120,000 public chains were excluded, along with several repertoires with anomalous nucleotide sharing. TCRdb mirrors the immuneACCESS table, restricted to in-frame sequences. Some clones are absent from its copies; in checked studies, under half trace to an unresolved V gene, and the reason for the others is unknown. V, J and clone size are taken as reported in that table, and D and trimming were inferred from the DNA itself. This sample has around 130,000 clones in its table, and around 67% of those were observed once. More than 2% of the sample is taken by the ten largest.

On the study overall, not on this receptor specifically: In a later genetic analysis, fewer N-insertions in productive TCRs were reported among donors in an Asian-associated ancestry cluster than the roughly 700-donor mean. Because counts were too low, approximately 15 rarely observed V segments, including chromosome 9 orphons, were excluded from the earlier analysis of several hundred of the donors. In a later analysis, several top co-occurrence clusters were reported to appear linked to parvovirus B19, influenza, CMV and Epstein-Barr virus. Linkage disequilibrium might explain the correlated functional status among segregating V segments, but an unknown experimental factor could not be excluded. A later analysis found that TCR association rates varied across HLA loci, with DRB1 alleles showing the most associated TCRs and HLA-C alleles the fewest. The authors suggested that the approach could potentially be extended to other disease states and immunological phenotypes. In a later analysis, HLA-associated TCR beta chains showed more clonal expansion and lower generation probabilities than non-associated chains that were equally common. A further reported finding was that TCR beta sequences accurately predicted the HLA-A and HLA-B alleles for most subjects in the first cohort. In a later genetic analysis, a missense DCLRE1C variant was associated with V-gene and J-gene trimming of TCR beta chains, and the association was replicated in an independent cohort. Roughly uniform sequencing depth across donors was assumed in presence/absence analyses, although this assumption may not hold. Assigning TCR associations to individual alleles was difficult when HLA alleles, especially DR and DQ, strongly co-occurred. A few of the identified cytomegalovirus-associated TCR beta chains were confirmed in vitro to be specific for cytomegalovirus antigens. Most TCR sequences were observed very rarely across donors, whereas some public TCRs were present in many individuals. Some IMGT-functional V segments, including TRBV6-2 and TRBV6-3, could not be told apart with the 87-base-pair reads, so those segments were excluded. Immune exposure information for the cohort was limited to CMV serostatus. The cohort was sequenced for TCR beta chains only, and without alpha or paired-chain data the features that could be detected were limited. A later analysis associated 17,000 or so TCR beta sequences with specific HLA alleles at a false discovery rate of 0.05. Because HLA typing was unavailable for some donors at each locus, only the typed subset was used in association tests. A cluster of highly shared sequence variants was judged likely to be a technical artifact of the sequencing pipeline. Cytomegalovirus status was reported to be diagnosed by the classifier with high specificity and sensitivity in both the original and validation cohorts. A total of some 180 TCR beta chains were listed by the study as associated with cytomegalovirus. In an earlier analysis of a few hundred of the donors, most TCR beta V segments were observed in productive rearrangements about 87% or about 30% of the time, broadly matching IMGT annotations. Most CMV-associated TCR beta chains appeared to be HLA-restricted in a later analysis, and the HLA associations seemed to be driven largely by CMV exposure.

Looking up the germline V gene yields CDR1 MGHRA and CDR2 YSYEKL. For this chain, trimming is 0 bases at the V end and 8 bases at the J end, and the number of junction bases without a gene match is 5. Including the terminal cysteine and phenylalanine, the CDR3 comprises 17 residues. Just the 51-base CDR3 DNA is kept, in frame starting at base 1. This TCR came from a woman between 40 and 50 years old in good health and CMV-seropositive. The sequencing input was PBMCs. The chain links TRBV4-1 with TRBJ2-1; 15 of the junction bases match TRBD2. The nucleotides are TGCGCCAGCAGCCAAGAGTTTGGACTAGCGGGAGGGGATGAGCAGTTCTTC. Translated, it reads CASSQEFGLAGGDEQFF.